This T cell receptor beta chain was retrieved from a study of cytomegalovirus exposure and HLA in healthy donors. Per germline, CDR1 SGHVS and CDR2 FQNEAQ. This CDR3 contains 14 residues. V was shortened by 4 bases and J by 6 bases, with 12 bases between the two germline ends. The PCR was carried out with 60 Vbeta primers and 13 Jbeta primers. Using immunoSEQ multiplex PCR, the repertoire was profiled, and TCRdb retains in-frame clones only, with some absent. The table includes 150,000 to 200,000 clones, approximately 80% detected once. The receptor comes from a woman aged 30 to 39 in good health and CMV-seropositive. The specimen sequenced was PBMCs. V gene TRBV7-8 combines with J gene TRBJ2-2; tentatively, D is TRBD1 (6 bases). The CDR3 sequence: CASSSSNRAGELFF. CDR3 nucleotide sequence: TGTGCCAGCAGCTCCTCTAACAGGGCCGGGGAGCTGTTTTTT.